Presented here are 15 T cell receptor beta chains from one specimen sequenced in a study of T cell responses to AZD1222 COVID-19 vaccine. Sequencing used immunoSEQ multiplex PCR; TCRdb keeps in-frame clones, though not all of them. The table lists 150,000 to 200,000 clones, about 89% of them singletons. The sequences come from peripheral blood, collected on day 0 of AZD1222 vaccination. The receptors were sampled from an adult in good health.

V and J are TRBV7-8 and TRBJ2-1; TRBD2 matches at 10 bases. Germline trimming cut 1 base from V and 9 bases from J; bases unmatched to any gene: 3. CDR1 is SGHVS, CDR2 FQNEAQ, per germline. There are 14 residues in the CDR3. In DNA, the CDR3 is TGTGCCAGCAGCTTAGGGACTAGCGGAGGTGAGCAGTTCTTC. Translated: CASSLGTSGGEQFF.

The chain combines TRBV28 with TRBJ2-7, with 7 nucleotides matching TRBD1. Trimming at V came to 1 base and at J to 3 bases, leaving 6 bases not matched to a gene. This CDR3 has 15 amino acids. CDR1 is MDHEN, CDR2 SYDVKM, per germline. The CDR3, as DNA: TGTGCCAGCAGTTTATCGGTAGGGGGCGACTACGAGCAGTACTTC. This translates into CASSLSVGGDYEQYF. Together with reference TRBV28 and TRBJ2-7, the CDR3 gives the full variable domain: DVKVTQSSRYLVKRTGEKVFLECVQDMDHENMFWYRQDPGLGLRLIYFSYDVKMKEKGDIPEGYSVSREKKERFSLILESASTNQTSMYLCASSLSVGGDYEQYFGPGTRLTVT.

This chain uses TRBV4-2 with TRBJ2-3; TRBD2 might be the D (6 bases). Germline V gene lookup returns CDR1 LGHNA and CDR2 YNFKEQ. Between the trimmed V and J ends, which lost 3 bases and 4 bases, there was a span of 11 bases. CDR3 length equals 14 residues. In nucleotides, the CDR3 is TGTGCCAGCAGCCAGCAAGCGGGCCCAGATACGCAGTATTTT. Translation: CASSQQAGPDTQYF.

The chain has TRBV4-1 and TRBJ2-5, with D perhaps being TRBD1 or TRBD2 (5 bases each). The CDR3 extends over 14 amino acids. CDR1 and CDR2 from the germline V gene are MGHRA and YSYEKL. The V end lost 0 bases, the J end lost 5 bases, and 10 bases lay between the germline ends. The CDR3 protein is CASSQEGELETQYF. CDR3 DNA: TGCGCCAGCAGCCAAGAAGGGGAGTTGGAGACCCAGTACTTC.

The V call is TRBV28, the J call TRBJ1-1; D gene ambiguous. V lost 3 bases to trimming and J lost 7 bases, with 24 bases between them. The CDR3 totals 17 residues. The V gene's germline CDR1 is MDHEN and CDR2 SYDVKM. The CDR3 nucleotides are TGTGCCAGCAGTTTCCCGAACACGGTGGGGTTCAAGAGTGAAGCTTTCTTT. Protein product: CASSFPNTVGFKSEAFF.

The chain employs TRBV5-1 and TRBJ1-1; perhaps TRBD1 as D (6 bases). Germline CDR1 is SGHRS and CDR2 is YFSETQ. V dropped 4 bases and J dropped 3 bases, with 10 bases sitting between them. The CDR3 has 13 residues. The CDR3 DNA reads as TGCGCCAGCAGCCCAGACAGGCACACTGAAGCTTTCTTT. Translation: CASSPDRHTEAFF.

The J gene is TRBJ2-1, the V gene TRBV29-1, with D perhaps TRBD1 or TRBD2 (5 bases each). The germline V and J ends were trimmed by 6 bases and 8 bases, with 17 bases remaining between them. The germline V gene encodes CDR1 SQVTM and CDR2 ANQGSEA. This CDR3 has 13 residues. The CDR3, as DNA: TGCAGCGTCGACGGGGCGGGCGGTTATGAGCAGTTCTTC. It yields the protein CSVDGAGGYEQFF.

This clone is a singleton in its sample. The rearrangement links TRBV30 to TRBJ2-2; 7 bases are shared with TRBD2. The CDR3 covers 14 residues. The trim removed 4 bases at V and 2 bases at J, leaving 4 bases unmatched. CDR1 and CDR2 (germline): GTSNPN, SVGIG (reference sequence). CDR3 coding DNA: TGTGCCTGGACCAGGACTAGTAACACCGGGGAGCTGTTTTTT. Translating it yields CAWTRTSNTGELFF.

V gene TRBV7-2 combines with J gene TRBJ2-1; the D is unclear. CDR1 is SGHTA and CDR2 is FQGNSA in the germline V gene. The CDR3 totals 15 residues. Deletions cut 4 bases from V and 5 bases from J, with 15 bases between. The CDR3 here is CASSSSWITHNEQFF. The CDR3 DNA is TGTGCCAGCAGCTCGAGCTGGATAACCCACAATGAGCAGTTCTTC.

The chain carries TRBV28 and TRBJ2-7; D not certain. The CDR3 extends over 13 amino acids. The V gene's germline CDR1 is MDHEN and CDR2 SYDVKM. V was pared by 0 bases and J by 6 bases, with 9 bases between. The CDR3 DNA is TGTGCCAGCAGTTTATGGAGAATCGGCGAGCAGTACGTC. This sequence encodes CASSLWRIGEQYV.

This clone was observed once. The chain combines TRBV5-1 with TRBJ1-3; D unresolved. This CDR3 contains 15 residues. The germline V gene has CDR1 SGHRS and CDR2 YFSETQ. V lost 0 bases, J lost 0 bases, and 7 bases lay in between. The CDR3 nucleotides are TGCGCCAGCAGCTTGGAAGCCGGCTCTGGAAACACCATATATTTT. As protein: CASSLEAGSGNTIYF.

The V gene is TRBV14, the J gene TRBJ1-1; D is unresolved. This CDR3 has 11 amino acids. V was trimmed by 3 bases and J by 6 bases, leaving 5 bases between them. Germline CDR1 and CDR2: SGHDN and FVKESK. CDR3 residues: CASSHSSEAFF. Written as DNA, the CDR3 is TGTGCCAGCAGCCACAGCTCTGAAGCTTTCTTT.

CDR3 sequence reads: CASRPGTGGRRGNTIYF. The DNA for the CDR3 is TGTGCCAGTAGGCCCGGGACAGGGGGACGCCGCGGAAACACCATATATTTT. The rearrangement uses TRBV19 and TRBJ1-3; 11 nucleotides line up with TRBD1. V was clipped by 6 bases and J by 4 bases; unmatched bases: 11. Germline assignment: CDR1 LNHDA and CDR2 SQIVND (reference sequence). This CDR3 has 17 residues.

The chain is built from TRBV19 and TRBJ1-6; D is unclear. Per germline, CDR1 LNHDA and CDR2 SQIVND (reference sequence). V gave up 6 bases and J gave up 7 bases, with 16 bases separating them. This CDR3 comprises 15 residues. In nucleotides, the CDR3 is TGTGCCAGTAGCCCAGACCTCGCAGCAAATTCACCCCTCCACTTT. It codes for CASSPDLAANSPLHF.

The chain links TRBV9 to TRBJ2-5; 8 positions agree with TRBD2. The CDR3 extends over 14 amino acids. Germline loops: CDR1 SGDLS, CDR2 YYNGEE. Losses at the gene ends were 4 bases for V and 0 bases for J; bases not matched to a gene: 2. CDR3 in amino acids: CASSYSGNQETQYF. For the CDR3, the DNA is TGTGCCAGCAGCTATAGCGGGAACCAAGAGACCCAGTACTTC.